This T cell receptor beta chain derives from a study of blood T cell repertoires in COVID-19. Overall study context: Acute and convalescent COVID-19 specimens originated in the United States, Italy and Spain. The cDNA or gDNA used as material had been derived from T cells, B-cell-depleted T cells, or PBMCs.

V was cut by 0 bases and J by 6 bases, with 9 bases left in between. The CDR3 has 15 amino acids. Germline loops: CDR1 MNHNS, CDR2 SASEGT. Source study methods: Cell counts per sample came from amplifying reference gene primers. Data came from immunoSEQ multiplex PCR; TCRdb stores just in-frame clones and leaves some out. D and trimming were read from the DNA, whereas the V and J calls and clone size are those reported in that table. Counted here are 200,000 or so clones, 88% occurring once; the ten biggest clones make up just over 2.5%. Enrolled through a virtual design, the participants were between about 18 and 89 years of age and came from fewer than 30 US areas.

The specimen sequenced was PBMCs or T cells enriched from blood (not recorded which). The chain has TRBV6-1 and TRBJ1-6, with D unresolved. The sequence was obtained from a woman aged 25-40 years who had recovered from COVID-19. DNA for the CDR3: TGTGCCAGCAGTGAAGCCGGGGTTAGTAATTCACCCCTCCACTTT. This sequence encodes CASSEAGVSNSPLHF.